Following are 25 T cell receptor beta chains from one sample sequenced in a study of T cells in Graves' hyperthyroidism and ophthalmopathy. RNA transcripts provided the source from which TCR beta CDR3 regions were amplified. HTBI primers were employed in a first-round RT-PCR of the TCR CDR3. A single record per CDR3 protein comes from TCRdb applying MiXCR to the multiplex PCR reads. This table holds about half a million distinct CDR3 sequences, less than 25% found once. Sequenced: blood. These receptors originate from a woman between 65 and 79 years old with Graves' ophthalmopathy.

There are many counts of this clonotype. The V call is TRBV2, the J call TRBJ2-4; D is perhaps TRBD1 (6 bases). V lost 6 bases and J 8 bases, leaving 14 bases between the germline ends. Germline V gives CDR1 SNHLY, CDR2 FYNNEI. The CDR3 contains 13 residues. CDR3 in DNA: TGTGCCAGCAGAGGACCAGGGGCGGACATTCAGTACTTC. Its protein product is CASRGPGADIQYF.

Only a few counts were recorded for this clonotype. The J gene is TRBJ2-5, the V gene TRBV15, with TRBD1 as a possible D gene (5 bases). The length of the CDR3 is 14 residues. The germline CDR1 and CDR2 sequences are LNHNV and YYDKDF (reference sequence). Trimming cost V 0 bases and J 0 bases, with 5 bases left between them. CDR3: CATSREDNQETQYF. In nucleotides, the CDR3 is TGTGCCACCAGCAGAGAGGACAACCAAGAGACCCAGTACTTC.

This clonotype was counted at least ten times. This sequence joins TRBV11-2 and TRBJ2-1; no firm D call. CDR3 length: 15 amino acids. The V gene lost 3 bases and the J gene lost 4 bases, with 13 bases spanning the gap. CDR1 is SGHAT and CDR2 is FQNNGV in the germline V gene. The CDR3 sequence is CASSLYGTNYNEQFF. CDR3 DNA sequence: TGTGCCAGCAGCTTGTACGGAACGAATTACAATGAGCAGTTCTTC.

J is TRBJ2-1 and V is TRBV7-9, with D uncertain. The CDR3 has 14 amino acids. Between the trimmed V and J ends, which lost 1 base and 7 bases, there was a span of 11 bases. Germline values: CDR1 SEHNR, CDR2 FQNEAQ (reference sequence). The DNA of the CDR3 is TGTGCCAGCAGCTTAGGTGTACGGTGGAATGAGCAGTTCTTC. This encodes CASSLGVRWNEQFF.

In this sample, this clonotype turned up many times. This rearrangement joins TRBV12-3 or TRBV12-4 to TRBJ2-6; no clear D gene. V lost 3 bases, J lost 0 bases, and 3 bases lay in between. The CDR3 covers 14 residues. CDR3 in amino acids: CASSLDSGANVLTF. The CDR3 region has the DNA TGTGCCAGCAGTTTGGACTCTGGGGCCAACGTCCTGACTTTC.

CDR3 nucleotide sequence: TGCGCCAGCAGCTCGGGACTAGCGGGAGTCTACAATGAGCAGTTCTTC. Translating gives CASSSGLAGVYNEQFF. The chain combines TRBV5-1 with TRBJ2-1, with TRBD2 matching over 14 bases. The V gene's germline CDR1 is SGHRS and CDR2 YFSETQ. CDR3 length equals 16 residues. The V segment lost 3 bases and the J segment 3 bases; nucleotides outside the gene matches: 2.

This clonotype turned up a few times. The CDR3 DNA reads as TGCGCCAGCAGCCACGTAGGGGCCGGGTCCTACAATGAGCAGTTCTTC. It encodes CASSHVGAGSYNEQFF. The chain employs TRBV5-1 and TRBJ2-1; D might be TRBD1 (5 bases). The CDR3 runs 16 residues. V lost 4 bases and J lost 1, with 15 bases in between. The germline gives CDR1 SGHRS, CDR2 YFSETQ.

The genes are TRBV29-1 and TRBJ1-2; D is undetermined. V was shortened by 1 base and J by 2 bases, with 5 bases between the two germline ends. This CDR3 comprises 12 residues. The V gene's germline CDR1 is SQVTM and CDR2 ANQGSEA. CDR3 DNA: TGCAGCGTTGAAGGTAGAAACTATGGCTACACCTTC. It codes for CSVEGRNYGYTF.

The gene calls are TRBV12-3 or TRBV12-4 and TRBJ2-5; TRBD1 is a possible D gene (7 bases). Trimming cost V 3 bases and J 5 bases, with 19 bases left between them. There are 16 residues in the CDR3. CDR3 loop: CASSFKDGGGRETQYF. As DNA, the CDR3 is TGTGCCAGCAGTTTTAAGGACGGAGGGGGCCGGGAGACCCAGTACTTC.

This clonotype occurred many times. The chain combines TRBV7-9 with TRBJ1-4; D unresolved. There are 12 residues in the CDR3. V was cut by 2 bases and J by 7 bases, with 5 bases left in between. Germline lookup yields CDR1 SEHNR and CDR2 FQNEAQ (reference sequence). Here the CDR3 reads CASSLIGEKLFF. CDR3 sequence (DNA): TGTGCCAGCAGCTTAATAGGTGAAAAACTGTTTTTT.

This clonotype was seen ten or more times. The chain is built from TRBV7-2 and TRBJ2-4; TRBD1 might be the D (5 bases). CDR1 and CDR2 (germline): SGHTA, FQGNSA. The CDR3 runs 14 residues. Trimming stripped 5 bases from V and 8 bases from J, with 16 bases between. For the CDR3, the DNA is TGTGCCAGCAGCGATCCGGGCCAAGGGGACATTCAGTACTTC. This encodes CASSDPGQGDIQYF.

Turning to this clonotype: A read error may produce the germline difference seen at one junction end. The J gene is TRBJ1-5, the V gene TRBV7-9; weak D call: TRBD1 (5 bases). Germline lookup yields CDR1 SEHNR and CDR2 FQNEAQ (reference sequence). The CDR3 is 14 amino acids. The CDR3 bases are TGTGCCGGCAGTCGACCGGGGGAGGGTCAGCCCCAGCATTTT. Translation gives CAGSRPGEGQPQHF.

The J gene is TRBJ2-2, the V gene TRBV19; 10 nucleotides agree with TRBD1. V was clipped by 5 bases and J by 4 bases; unmatched bases: 7. The CDR3 totals 16 residues. Per the germline V gene, CDR1 is LNHDA and CDR2 is SQIVND (reference sequence). CDR3 protein: CASSYRQGAITGELFF. The CDR3, as DNA: TGTGCCAGTAGTTACAGACAGGGGGCGATCACCGGGGAGCTGTTTTTT.

This chain's CDR3 is CASSLTRRDEAFF. CDR3 in DNA: TGTGCCAGCAGCTTAACGAGGAGGGACGAAGCTTTCTTT. The V gene is TRBV7-3, the J gene TRBJ1-1, with a possible D match to TRBD1 (5 bases). CDR1 is SGHTA and CDR2 is FQGTGA in the germline V gene. CDR3 length: 13 amino acids. Trimming pared 0 bases from V and 8 bases from J, leaving 10 bases between.

This clonotype appeared many times. This chain connects TRBV28 to TRBJ2-7, with D perhaps matching TRBD2 (5 bases). V lost 4 bases to trimming and J lost 5 bases, with 18 bases between them. Looked up from germline, CDR1 is MDHEN and CDR2 is SYDVKM. CDR3 length: 15 residues. In DNA, the CDR3 is TGTGCCAGCAGTTCCGCGGGTGTAGCTCGGCACGAGCAGTACTTC. Translated: CASSSAGVARHEQYF.

This clonotype was found many times. The genes are TRBV2 and TRBJ2-3; D assignment may be TRBD1 or TRBD2 (5 bases each). Trimming left V 7 bases short and J 11 bases short, with 19 bases between. Germline values: CDR1 SNHLY, CDR2 FYNNEI. CDR3 length equals 13 residues. CDR3 sequence: CASKGRPNLRQYF. In DNA form, the CDR3 reads TGTGCCAGCAAGGGACGGCCGAATCTGAGGCAGTATTTT.

V and J are TRBV20-1 and TRBJ2-1; D is perhaps TRBD1 (5 bases). The germline V gene encodes CDR1 DFQATT and CDR2 SNEGSKA (reference sequence). V lost 3 bases, J lost 8 bases, and 14 bases lay in between. CDR3 length equals 13 residues. The CDR3 bases are TGCAGTGCTAGTTTGACAGTTGTCGATGAGCAGTTCTTC. It yields the protein CSASLTVVDEQFF.

The chain combines TRBV20-1 with TRBJ2-7, with 12 bases lining up with TRBD2. The trim removed 0 bases at V and 4 bases at J, leaving 10 bases unmatched. Germline CDR1 is DFQATT and CDR2 is SNEGSKA (reference sequence). The CDR3 is 17 residues long. CDR3 sequence reads: CSARDRARTSGAYEQYF. CDR3 DNA: TGCAGTGCTAGAGATAGGGCTCGGACTAGCGGGGCATACGAGCAGTACTTC.

This chain uses TRBV6-4 with TRBJ1-1; 9 bases map to TRBD1. The V segment lost 6 bases and the J segment 1 base; nucleotides outside the gene matches: 9. Per the germline V gene, CDR1 is MRHNA and CDR2 is SNTAGT. The CDR3 totals 16 residues. The CDR3 spells CASSPRVGQGNTEAFF. The CDR3 DNA reads as TGTGCCAGCAGCCCAAGGGTGGGACAGGGGAACACTGAAGCTTTCTTT.

This clonotype turned up a few times. The gene calls are TRBV5-1 and TRBJ1-2; no firm D call. This CDR3 is 15 amino acids long. Germline V gene data show CDR1 as SGHRS and CDR2 as YFSETQ. Deletions cut 0 bases from V and 2 bases from J, with 11 bases between. The CDR3 nucleotides are TGCGCCAGCAGCTTGGTGGGGAATCGAAACTATGGCTACACCTTC. This encodes CASSLVGNRNYGYTF.

The V call is TRBV6-2 or TRBV6-3, the J call TRBJ2-4; TRBD1 matches at 7 bases. CDR1 MNHEY and CDR2 SVGEGT come from the germline V gene. This CDR3 has 15 residues. With V trimmed by 5 bases and J by 1 base, 5 bases remained unmatched. CDR3 sequence: CASSDRVLAKNIQYF. DNA for the CDR3: TGTGCCAGCAGTGACAGGGTCCTGGCCAAAAACATTCAGTACTTC.

The chain has TRBV15 and TRBJ1-1; D remains unclear. Germline V lookup: CDR1 LNHNV, CDR2 YYDKDF (reference sequence). Trimming left V 3 bases short and J 0 bases short, with 11 bases between. This CDR3 comprises 15 residues. The DNA of the CDR3 is TGTGCCACCAGCAGCCAGGAGATAATGAACACTGAAGCTTTCTTT. Its protein is CATSSQEIMNTEAFF.

V usage is TRBV2 and J usage is TRBJ1-5, with D tentatively TRBD1 (5 bases). Germline CDR1 SNHLY, CDR2 FYNNEI. This CDR3 is 15 amino acids long. V lost 7 bases, J lost 4 bases, and 17 bases lay in between. CDR3 sequence (DNA): TGTGCCAGCAAAAAGGGACTCCCCGGGAATCAGCCCCAGCATTTT. Its translation: CASKKGLPGNQPQHF.

This clonotype came up a few times. The rearrangement links TRBV15 to TRBJ1-1; D is unclear. The V gene lost 1 base and the J gene lost 2 bases, with 14 bases spanning the gap. The CDR3 length is 16 residues. Germline V gene data show CDR1 as LNHNV and CDR2 as YYDKDF (reference sequence). CDR3 bases: TGTGCCACCAGCAGAGGAATCGGGCTAACAAACACTGAAGCTTTCTTT. Translation gives CATSRGIGLTNTEAFF.

This clonotype came up a few times. This chain joins TRBV30 and TRBJ2-7; no reliable D call. The V gene lost 4 bases and the J gene lost 7 bases, with 23 bases spanning the gap. CDR3 length: 15 amino acids. CDR1 GTSNPN and CDR2 SVGIG come from the germline V gene (reference sequence). This chain's CDR3 is CAWKYPGSLRLEQYF. The CDR3 DNA sequence: TGTGCCTGGAAATATCCTGGATCTCTACGATTGGAGCAGTACTTC.